The next 3 T cell receptor beta chains were all read from a single sample in a study of cytomegalovirus exposure and HLA in healthy donors. PCR primers comprised 60 Vbeta and 13 Jbeta primers. Method: immunoSEQ multiplex PCR; TCRdb's copy keeps in-frame clones and lacks some. The data contain around 130,000 clones, more than 55% of them singletons. Material: PBMCs. All receptors derive from a man between 18 and 29 years old in good health and CMV-seronegative.

The chain joins TRBV28 to TRBJ2-1, with 8 bases that match TRBD2. The J segment lost 10 bases and the V segment lost 5 bases, leaving 13 bases of the junction unmatched. Germline V gene sequence: CDR1 MDHEN, CDR2 SYDVKM. The length of the CDR3 is 15 residues. CDR3 amino acids: CASSGVAGRKREQFF. CDR3 DNA sequence: TGTGCCAGCAGTGGAGTAGCGGGGAGAAAAAGGGAGCAGTTCTTC. Full variable domain (remainder filled in from reference TRBV28 and TRBJ2-1): DVKVTQSSRYLVKRTGEKVFLECVQDMDHENMFWYRQDPGLGLRLIYFSYDVKMKEKGDIPEGYSVSREKKERFSLILESASTNQTSMYLCASSGVAGRKREQFFGPGTRLTVL.

The V call is TRBV2, the J call TRBJ1-5; D gene unclear. Trimming removed 8 bases at V and 4 bases at J, with 21 bases between. The CDR3 sequence is 16 residues long. CDR1 is SNHLY, CDR2 FYNNEI, per germline. The CDR3 spells CASQGAEQSGNQPQHF. As DNA, the CDR3 is TGTGCCAGCCAAGGAGCGGAGCAAAGTGGGAATCAGCCCCAGCATTTT.

The chain uses TRBV11-2 and TRBJ2-1; TRBD2 is a possible D gene (5 bases). Trimming cost V 5 bases and J 4 bases, with 18 bases left between them. Germline V CDR1 and CDR2: SGHAT, FQNNGV. This CDR3 is 16 amino acids long. CDR3 sequence (DNA): TGTGCCAGCAGCCCAAGAGGGCTCCACCTTTACAATGAGCAGTTCTTC. Translating gives CASSPRGLHLYNEQFF.